This T cell receptor beta chain was sequenced in a study of cytomegalovirus exposure and HLA in healthy donors. Study observations and caveats: Some TCR beta chains (over 150 of them) were listed as cytomegalovirus-associated. In a later analysis, first-cohort TCR clusters were found to tend to co-occur in the roughly 120 validation repertoires.

Libraries were prepared by immunoSEQ multiplex PCR; TCRdb keeps only in-frame clonotypes and omits some of them. The sample records fewer than 130,000 clones, approximately 89% being singletons. Losses at the gene ends were 0 bases for V and 9 bases for J; bases not matched to a gene: 8. This CDR3 contains 15 residues. In germline, CDR1 is SGHTA, CDR2 FQGNSA. Comment on this clone: Its matching antigen is unknown.

Sequencing was done on a sample of PBMCs. The gene calls are TRBV7-2 and TRBJ2-5; 9 bases are a match to TRBD2. The TCR comes from a woman aged 18-30 years in good health and CMV-seronegative. The CDR3 nucleotides read TGTGCCAGCAGCTTAGCTAGCGGGGGACATGCGGCCCAGTACTTC. Its translation: CASSLASGGHAAQYF.